This T cell receptor (beta chain) was profiled in a study of regulatory and conventional T cells in RAG deficiency. Study-level results: These Omenn syndrome Treg sorts may hold peripherally activated cells instead. In Omenn syndrome, Treg and Tconv repertoires overlapped >75%.

Assay used: immunoSEQ multiplex PCR; TCRdb lists only in-frame clones, some missing. The sample includes roughly 28,000 clones, nearly 95% of them seen just once. CDR3 length equals 15 residues. Germline CDR1 reads SEHNR; CDR2 reads FQNEAQ (reference sequence). Conventional CD4+ T cells were sorted from blood as CD25-low CD127-high cells. Regarding this clone: As yet, its antigen is unknown. At one boundary the junction diverges from the germline segment, which might be a read error. The same CDR3 arises from other DNA sequences in this sample as well.

A further study also used this sample, focusing on regulatory T cells. This second study notes: The PCR used 52 TRBV and 13 TRBJ primers.

The sequencing input was CD25- CD4+ T cells sorted from blood. This TCR was sampled from a human donor in good health. The rearrangement joins TRBV7-9 to TRBJ1-6; the D gene is possibly TRBD1 (6 bases). CDR3 sequence (DNA): TGTGCCAGCAGCTTAGTAGCAGGGGATAATTCCCCCCTCCACTTT. This translates into CASSLVAGDNSPLHF. The entire variable domain, with the rest obtained from reference TRBV7-9 and TRBJ1-6, is as follows: DTGVSQNPRHKITKRGQNVTFRCDPISEHNRLYWYRQTLGQGPEFLTYFQNEAQLEKSRLLSDRFSAERPKGSFSTLEIQRTEQGDSAMYLCASSLVAGDNSPLHFGNGTRLTVT.